Below, one T cell receptor (beta chain) is given with its context. Its target is not known. Assay: immunoSEQ multiplex PCR; the TCRdb copy retains only in-frame clones and omits some. The sample has about 350,000 clones; approximately 90% are singletons. Germline CDR1 SEHNR, CDR2 FQNEAQ (reference sequence). The CDR3 length is 12 residues. The V end was cut by 5 bases, the J end by 2 bases, with 6 bases between. This specimen comes from a study of Ad26.COV2.S vaccination and SARS-CoV-2 variants. Whole-study context: Once, or twice with 56 days between doses, Ad26.COV2.S was given intramuscularly. Findings and limits, study-wide: CD8+ and CD4+ T cells specific for spike reportedly responded with substantial breadth after vaccination.

Treatment indicated: roughly 18 received Ad26.COV2.S at low or high dose, single or two shots; 5 received placebo; per-sample allocation not given. Samples were taken on day 63 after the first vaccine or placebo injection. Ad26 vector vaccine expressed Wuhan-strain SARS-CoV-2 spike. The rearrangement uses TRBV7-9 and TRBJ1-1; no clear D. The source is a person between 18 and 65 years old who received the Ad26.COV2.S COVID-19 vaccine or a placebo. The starting material was peripheral blood, obtained in a trial of Ad26.COV2.S vaccine versus placebo. In nucleotides, the CDR3 is TGTGCCAGCAGCCAGGTTAACACTGAAGCTTTCTTT. It is translated as CASSQVNTEAFF.